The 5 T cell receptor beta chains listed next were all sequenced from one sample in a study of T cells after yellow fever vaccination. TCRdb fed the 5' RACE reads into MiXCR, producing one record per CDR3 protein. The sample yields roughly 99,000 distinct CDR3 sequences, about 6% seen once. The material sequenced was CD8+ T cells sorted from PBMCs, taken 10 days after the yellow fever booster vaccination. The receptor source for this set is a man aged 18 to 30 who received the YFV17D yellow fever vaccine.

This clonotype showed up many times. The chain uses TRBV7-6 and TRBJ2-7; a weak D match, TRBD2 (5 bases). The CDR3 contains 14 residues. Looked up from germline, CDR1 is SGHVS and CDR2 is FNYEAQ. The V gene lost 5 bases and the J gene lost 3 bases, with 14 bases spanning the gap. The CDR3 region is CASSRGLSRYEQYF. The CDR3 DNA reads TGTGCCAGCAGCCGCGGACTTTCGCGCTACGAGCAGTACTTC. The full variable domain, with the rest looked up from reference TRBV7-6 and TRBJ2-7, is GAGVSQSPRYKVTKRGQDVALRCDPISGHVSLYWYRQALGQGPEFLTYFNYEAQQDKSGLPNDRFSAERPEGSISTLTIQRTEQRDSAMYRCASSRGLSRYEQYFGPGTRLTVT.

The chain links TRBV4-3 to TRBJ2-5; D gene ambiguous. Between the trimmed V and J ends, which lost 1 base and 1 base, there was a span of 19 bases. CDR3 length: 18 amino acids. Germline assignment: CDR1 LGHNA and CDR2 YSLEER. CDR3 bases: TGCGCCAGCAGCCAAGTACCTTATCGGAGACGGTCCCAAGAGACCCAGTACTTC. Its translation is CASSQVPYRRRSQETQYF.

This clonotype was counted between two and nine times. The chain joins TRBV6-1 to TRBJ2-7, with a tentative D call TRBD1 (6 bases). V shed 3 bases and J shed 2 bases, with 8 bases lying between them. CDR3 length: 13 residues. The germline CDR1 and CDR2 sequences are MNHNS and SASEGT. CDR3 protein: CASSDRGAYEQYF. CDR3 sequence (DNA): TGTGCCAGCAGTGACAGGGGAGCCTACGAGCAGTACTTC.

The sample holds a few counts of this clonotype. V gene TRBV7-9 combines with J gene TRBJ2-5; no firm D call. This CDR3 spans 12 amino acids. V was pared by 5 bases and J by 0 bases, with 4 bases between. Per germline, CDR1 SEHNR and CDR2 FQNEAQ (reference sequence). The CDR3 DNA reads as TGTGCCAGCAGCGGGGACCAAGAGACCCAGTACTTC. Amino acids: CASSGDQETQYF. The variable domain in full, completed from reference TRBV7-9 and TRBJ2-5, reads DTGVSQNPRHKITKRGQNVTFRCDPISEHNRLYWYRQTLGQGPEFLTYFQNEAQLEKSRLLSDRFSAERPKGSFSTLEIQRTEQGDSAMYLCASSGDQETQYFGPGTRLLVL.

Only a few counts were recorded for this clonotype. The CDR3 sequence: CASSPGSPIMNTGELFF. The CDR3 region has the DNA TGTGCCAGCAGCCCCGGGTCACCCATCATGAACACCGGGGAGCTGTTTTTT. The chain is built from TRBV7-8 and TRBJ2-2; D is ambiguous. This CDR3 has 17 amino acids. The V end was cut by 5 bases, the J end by 1 base, with 17 bases between. Germline CDR1 and CDR2: SGHVS and FQNEAQ.